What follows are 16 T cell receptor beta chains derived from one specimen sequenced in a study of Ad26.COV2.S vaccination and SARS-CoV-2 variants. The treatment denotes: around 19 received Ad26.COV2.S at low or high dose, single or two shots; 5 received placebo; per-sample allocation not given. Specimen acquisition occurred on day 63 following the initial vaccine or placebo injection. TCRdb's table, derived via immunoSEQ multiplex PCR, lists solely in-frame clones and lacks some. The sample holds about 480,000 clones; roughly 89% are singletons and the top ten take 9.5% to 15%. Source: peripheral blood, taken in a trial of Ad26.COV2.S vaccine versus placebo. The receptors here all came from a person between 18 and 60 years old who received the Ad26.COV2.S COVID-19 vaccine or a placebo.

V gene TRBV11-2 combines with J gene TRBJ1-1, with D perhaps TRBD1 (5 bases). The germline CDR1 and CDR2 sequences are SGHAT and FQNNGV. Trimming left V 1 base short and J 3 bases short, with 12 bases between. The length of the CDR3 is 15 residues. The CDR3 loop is CASSLGVRGDTEAFF. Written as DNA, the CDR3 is TGTGCCAGCAGCTTAGGTGTGCGAGGGGACACTGAAGCTTTCTTT.

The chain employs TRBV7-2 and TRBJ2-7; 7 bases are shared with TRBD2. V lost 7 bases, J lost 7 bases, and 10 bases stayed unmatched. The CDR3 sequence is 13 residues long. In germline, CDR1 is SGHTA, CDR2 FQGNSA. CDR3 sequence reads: CASTVGGDPEQYF. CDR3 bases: TGTGCCAGCACCGTGGGAGGGGACCCAGAGCAGTACTTC.

CDR3 sequence: CASSLASDPPYEQYF. The CDR3 coding sequence is TGTGCCAGCAGCCTCGCTAGCGACCCACCCTACGAGCAGTACTTC. The chain has TRBV7-2 and TRBJ2-7, with D possibly TRBD2 on 6 matching bases. V lost 5 bases to trimming and J lost 2 bases, with 16 bases between them. The CDR3 has 15 residues. Germline lookup yields CDR1 SGHTA and CDR2 FQGNSA.

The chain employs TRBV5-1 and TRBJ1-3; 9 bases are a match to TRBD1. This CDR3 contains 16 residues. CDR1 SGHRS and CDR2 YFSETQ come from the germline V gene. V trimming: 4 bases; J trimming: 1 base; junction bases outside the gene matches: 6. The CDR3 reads CASSRTQGASGNTIYF. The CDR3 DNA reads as TGCGCCAGCAGCCGTACACAGGGGGCATCTGGAAACACCATATATTTT.

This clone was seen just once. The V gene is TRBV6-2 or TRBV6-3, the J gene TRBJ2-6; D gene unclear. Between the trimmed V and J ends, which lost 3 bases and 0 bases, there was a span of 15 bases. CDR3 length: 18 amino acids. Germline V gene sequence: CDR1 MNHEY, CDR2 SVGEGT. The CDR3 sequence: CASSYSPVRFSGANVLTF. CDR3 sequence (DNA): TGTGCCAGCAGTTATTCCCCTGTTAGGTTCTCTGGGGCCAACGTCCTGACTTTC.

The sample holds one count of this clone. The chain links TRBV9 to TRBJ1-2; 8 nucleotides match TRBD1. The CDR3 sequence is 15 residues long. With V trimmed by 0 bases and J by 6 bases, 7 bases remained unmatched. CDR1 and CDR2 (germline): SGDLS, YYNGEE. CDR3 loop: CASSVADQGANGYTF. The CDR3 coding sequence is TGTGCCAGCAGCGTAGCTGATCAGGGGGCGAATGGCTACACCTTC.

The CDR3 DNA sequence: TGTGCCAGCAGGGGGGCTAGGGGAACAGATACGCAGTATTTT. It codes for CASRGARGTDTQYF. The rearrangement joins TRBV5-4 to TRBJ2-3, with a weak D call TRBD1 (6 bases). V lost 5 bases, J lost 3 bases, and 13 bases lay in between. Germline V gives CDR1 SGHNT, CDR2 YYREEE (reference sequence). The CDR3 is 14 residues long.

The CDR3 bases are TGTGCCTGGAGTACGGGTATAGGGGAAAAACTGTTTTTT. The encoded protein is CAWSTGIGEKLFF. The chain employs TRBV30 and TRBJ1-4; D ambiguous. The V and J ends lost 2 bases and 8 bases respectively, with 12 bases between them. Germline loops: CDR1 GTSNPN, CDR2 SVGIG (reference sequence). This CDR3 contains 13 residues.

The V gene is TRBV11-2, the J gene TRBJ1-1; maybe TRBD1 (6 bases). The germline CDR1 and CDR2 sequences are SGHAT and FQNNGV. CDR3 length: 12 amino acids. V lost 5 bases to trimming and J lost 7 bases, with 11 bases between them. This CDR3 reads CASSPVGGEAFF. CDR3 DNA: TGTGCCAGCAGCCCCGTAGGGGGTGAAGCTTTCTTT. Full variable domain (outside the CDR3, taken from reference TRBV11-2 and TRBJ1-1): EAGVAQSPRYKIIEKRQSVAFWCNPISGHATLYWYQQILGQGPKLLIQFQNNGVVDDSQLPKDRFSAERLKGVDSTLKIQPAKLEDSAVYLCASSPVGGEAFFGQGTRLTVV.

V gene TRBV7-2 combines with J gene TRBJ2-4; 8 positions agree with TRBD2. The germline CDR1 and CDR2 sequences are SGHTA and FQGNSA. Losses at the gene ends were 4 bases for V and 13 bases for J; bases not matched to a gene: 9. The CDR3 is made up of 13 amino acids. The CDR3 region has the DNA TGTGCCAGCAGCTCAAACCCCGGGACTAGACAGTACTTC. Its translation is CASSSNPGTRQYF.

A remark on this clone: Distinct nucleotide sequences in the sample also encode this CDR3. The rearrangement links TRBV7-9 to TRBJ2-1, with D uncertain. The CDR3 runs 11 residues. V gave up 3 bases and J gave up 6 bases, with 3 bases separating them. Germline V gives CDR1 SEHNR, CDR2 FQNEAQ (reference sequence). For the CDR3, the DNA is TGTGCCAGCAGCTTGGGCAATGAGCAGTTCTTC. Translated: CASSLGNEQFF. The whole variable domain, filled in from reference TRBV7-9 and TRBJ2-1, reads DTGVSQNPRHKITKRGQNVTFRCDPISEHNRLYWYRQTLGQGPEFLTYFQNEAQLEKSRLLSDRFSAERPKGSFSTLEIQRTEQGDSAMYLCASSLGNEQFFGPGTRLTVL.

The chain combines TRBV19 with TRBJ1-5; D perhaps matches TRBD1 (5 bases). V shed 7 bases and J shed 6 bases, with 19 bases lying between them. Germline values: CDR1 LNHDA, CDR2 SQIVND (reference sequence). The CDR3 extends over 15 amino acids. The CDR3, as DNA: TGTGCCAGTACTCCGGGGGGGTTTGGTGGTCAGCCCCAGCATTTT. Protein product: CASTPGGFGGQPQHF.

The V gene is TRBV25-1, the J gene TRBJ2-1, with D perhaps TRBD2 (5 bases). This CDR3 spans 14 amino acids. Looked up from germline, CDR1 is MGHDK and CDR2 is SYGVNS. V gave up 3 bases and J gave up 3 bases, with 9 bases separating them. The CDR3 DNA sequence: TGTGCCAGCAGTGAGGCCGGGGTCTACAATGAGCAGTTCTTC. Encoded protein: CASSEAGVYNEQFF.

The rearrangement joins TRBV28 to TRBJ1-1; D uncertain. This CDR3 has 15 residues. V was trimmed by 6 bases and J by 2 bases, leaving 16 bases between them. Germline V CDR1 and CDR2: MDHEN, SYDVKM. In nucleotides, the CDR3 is TGTGCCAGCAGCATAACCCGGCCCCTTAACACTGAAGCTTTCTTT. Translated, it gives CASSITRPLNTEAFF.

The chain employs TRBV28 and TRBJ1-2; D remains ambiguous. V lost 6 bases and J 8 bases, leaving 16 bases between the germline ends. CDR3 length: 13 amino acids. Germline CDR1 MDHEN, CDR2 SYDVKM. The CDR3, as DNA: TGTGCCAGCAGCGTTGGACTGCTGGGGGGCTACACCTTC. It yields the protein CASSVGLLGGYTF.

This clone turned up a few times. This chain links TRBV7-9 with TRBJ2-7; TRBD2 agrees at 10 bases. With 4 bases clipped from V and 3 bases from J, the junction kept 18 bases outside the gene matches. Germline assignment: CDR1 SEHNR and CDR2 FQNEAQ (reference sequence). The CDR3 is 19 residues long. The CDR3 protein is CASSSPSEREGQGGYEQYF. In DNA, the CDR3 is TGTGCCAGCAGCTCCCCCTCGGAGCGGGAGGGCCAGGGCGGCTACGAGCAGTACTTC.